A single sample is the source of the 22 T cell receptor beta chains below, sequenced in a study of blood T cell repertoires in COVID-19. Sequencing used immunoSEQ multiplex PCR; TCRdb keeps in-frame clones, though not all of them. The table shows 150,000 to 200,000 clones, with more than 85% occurring only once. The sequenced material came from peripheral blood. These receptor sequences come from a woman of 80 years or more in a cohort sampled during active or convalescent COVID-19.

The V gene is TRBV5-4, the J gene TRBJ2-1; 14 bases align to TRBD2. J lost 7 bases, V lost 3 bases, and 6 bases had no gene match. The CDR3 loop spans 16 amino acids. The germline V gene encodes CDR1 SGHNT and CDR2 YYREEE (reference sequence). The CDR3 coding sequence is TGTGCCAGCAGCTCGAGGGGACTAGCGGGAGCGAATGAGCAGTTCTTC. Its translation is CASSSRGLAGANEQFF.

V and J are TRBV7-6 and TRBJ1-2; D gene uncertain. The CDR3 loop spans 15 amino acids. Trimming removed 7 bases at V and 7 bases at J, with 22 bases between. The V gene's germline CDR1 is SGHVS and CDR2 FNYEAQ. The CDR3 region is CASTSFSEKWSGYTF. The CDR3 region has the DNA TGTGCCAGCACCTCATTCTCGGAGAAGTGGAGTGGCTACACCTTC.

V is TRBV19 and J is TRBJ1-1; 8 nucleotides agree with TRBD1. The CDR3 is made up of 14 amino acids. V lost 1 base to trimming and J lost 6 bases; unmatched junction nucleotides: 4. CDR1 is LNHDA and CDR2 is SQIVND in the germline V gene (reference sequence). In nucleotides, the CDR3 is TGTGCCAGTAGTATAGGACAGGGGCGTTCTGAAGCTTTCTTT. Its translation is CASSIGQGRSEAFF. The full variable domain, in which reference TRBV19 and TRBJ1-1 provide the parts outside the CDR3, is DGGITQSPKYLFRKEGQNVTLSCEQNLNHDAMYWYRQDPGQGLRLIYYSQIVNDFQKGDIAEGYSVSREKKESFPLTVTSAQKNPTAFYLCASSIGQGRSEAFFGQGTRLTVV.

The chain uses TRBV19 and TRBJ2-7, with 13 bases aligning to TRBD2. J gave up 0 bases and V 6 bases, and 2 bases lay outside the gene matches. Germline values: CDR1 LNHDA, CDR2 SQIVND (reference sequence). The CDR3 has 15 amino acids. The CDR3 loop is CASSGLAGVSYEQYV. The CDR3 DNA is TGTGCCAGTAGCGGACTAGCGGGAGTCTCCTACGAGCAGTACGTC.

Only one count was recorded for this clone. The J gene is TRBJ2-2, the V gene TRBV30, with 10 bases matching TRBD1. Germline V gene lookup returns CDR1 GTSNPN and CDR2 SVGIG (reference sequence). With V trimmed by 2 bases and J by 5 bases, 11 bases remained unmatched. The CDR3 loop spans 17 amino acids. CDR3 region: CAWSITTPGQGTGELFF. CDR3 in DNA: TGTGCCTGGAGTATAACAACTCCGGGACAGGGGACCGGGGAGCTGTTTTTT.

This clone appeared a single time. V usage is TRBV29-1 and J usage is TRBJ1-1; 8 nucleotides agree with TRBD1. Trimming took 6 bases from V and 2 from J; bases not matched to a gene: 5. This CDR3 contains 13 residues. In germline, CDR1 is SQVTM, CDR2 ANQGSEA. The CDR3 spells CSVTGQGNTEAFF. In nucleotides, the CDR3 is TGCAGCGTCACCGGACAGGGAAACACTGAAGCTTTCTTT.

This clone was counted between two and nine times. The chain uses TRBV12-3 or TRBV12-4 and TRBJ1-5; D is unresolved. There are 13 residues in the CDR3. Trimming left V 2 bases short and J 5 bases short, with 7 bases between. The CDR3 DNA reads TGTGCCAGCAGTTTATCCGGGGATCAGCCCCAGCATTTT. Protein: CASSLSGDQPQHF.

The gene calls are TRBV5-1 and TRBJ2-7; 9 nucleotides agree with TRBD1. The V gene's germline CDR1 is SGHRS and CDR2 YFSETQ. The CDR3 totals 15 residues. Trimming removed 4 bases from V and 1 base from J; junction bases left unmatched: 6. The CDR3 loop is CASSPDRGGSYEQYF. The CDR3 DNA follows: TGCGCCAGCAGCCCGGACAGGGGAGGATCCTACGAGCAGTACTTC.

This sequence joins TRBV30 and TRBJ2-1, with 16 bases identical to TRBD2. The germline V gene encodes CDR1 GTSNPN and CDR2 SVGIG (reference sequence). Germline trimming cut 3 bases from V and 9 bases from J; bases unmatched to any gene: 5. This CDR3 is 15 amino acids long. The CDR3 coding sequence is TGTGCCTGGAGGACCGGGACTAGCGGGAGGGGTGAGCAGTTCTTC. This translates into CAWRTGTSGRGEQFF.

The V and J genes are TRBV29-1 and TRBJ2-7; TRBD2 might be the D (6 bases). V gave up 6 bases and J gave up 8 bases, with 29 bases separating them. This CDR3 has 16 amino acids. Germline V lookup: CDR1 SQVTM, CDR2 ANQGSEA. The CDR3 DNA is TGCAGCGTCCTGGCGCGTTATTGGGACCGGGAGTGGCAGCAGTACTTC. This sequence encodes CSVLARYWDREWQQYF.

The rearrangement joins TRBV24-1 to TRBJ2-3; 9 bases are a match to TRBD2. Germline values: CDR1 KGHDR, CDR2 SFDVKD. This CDR3 region has 17 residues. V was pared by 0 bases and J by 4 bases, with 7 bases of the junction left unmatched. CDR3 in amino acids: CATSDLLSGSAADTQYF. The DNA of the CDR3 is TGTGCCACCAGTGATTTGCTTAGCGGGAGTGCGGCAGATACGCAGTATTTT.

The V gene is TRBV11-2, the J gene TRBJ1-1; D unclear. Germline CDR1 SGHAT, CDR2 FQNNGV. This CDR3 is 15 amino acids long. The V end lost 1 base, the J end lost 3 bases, and 12 bases lay between the germline ends. CDR3 protein: CASSLVPGTYTEAFF. The CDR3 DNA sequence: TGTGCCAGCAGCTTAGTCCCGGGTACGTACACTGAAGCTTTCTTT. Supplemented by reference TRBV11-2 and TRBJ1-1, the full variable domain reads EAGVAQSPRYKIIEKRQSVAFWCNPISGHATLYWYQQILGQGPKLLIQFQNNGVVDDSQLPKDRFSAERLKGVDSTLKIQPAKLEDSAVYLCASSLVPGTYTEAFFGQGTRLTVV.

The rearrangement links TRBV18 to TRBJ2-6, with 7 bases aligning to TRBD2. CDR3 size: 17 residues. Germline V gives CDR1 KGHSH, CDR2 LQKENI. The ends lost 6 bases at V and 2 bases at J; junction bases unmatched: 10. As DNA, the CDR3 is TGTGCCAGCTCTTCGGGACTAACCCTGGCTGGGGCCAACGTCCTGACTTTC. Protein product: CASSSGLTLAGANVLTF. Filled out from reference TRBV18 and TRBJ2-6, the complete variable domain reads NAGVMQNPRHLVRRRGQEARLRCSPMKGHSHVYWYRQLPEEGLKFMVYLQKENIIDESGMPKERFSAEFPKEGPSILRIQQVVRGDSAAYFCASSSGLTLAGANVLTFGAGSRLTVL.

Regarding this clone: Germline and junction disagree at one end, which may indicate a read error. This rearrangement joins TRBV11-3 to TRBJ2-3; 9 bases are shared with TRBD2. The V gene's germline CDR1 is SGHNT and CDR2 YENEEA. The length of the CDR3 is 18 residues. CDR3: CAGSLKTAGGLITDTQYF. CDR3 DNA: TGTGCCGGCAGCCTGAAGACGGCGGGAGGGCTTATCACAGATACGCAGTATTTT.

The chain combines TRBV5-4 with TRBJ2-2; a possible D gene is TRBD2 (5 bases). The germline gives CDR1 SGHNT, CDR2 YYREEE (reference sequence). Trimming left V 4 bases short and J 7 bases short, with 14 bases between. The CDR3 runs to 14 residues. This CDR3 is CASSRDGGGGELFF. In DNA, the CDR3 is TGTGCCAGCAGCCGCGACGGAGGTGGCGGGGAGCTGTTTTTT.

This clone was counted a few times. This chain links TRBV3-1 (or the pseudogene TRBV3-2) with TRBJ2-3, with 10 positions matching TRBD2. This CDR3 has 15 residues. The trim removed 5 bases at V and 0 bases at J, leaving 2 bases unmatched. Germline V gene sequence: CDR1 LGHDT, CDR2 YNNKEL (reference sequence). The CDR3 spells CASSGLAESTDTQYF. The CDR3 DNA reads TGTGCCAGCAGCGGACTAGCGGAAAGCACAGATACGCAGTATTTT.

The chain carries TRBV4-3 and TRBJ1-1; D ambiguous. Germline V gene lookup returns CDR1 LGHNA and CDR2 YSLEER. V lost 0 bases to trimming and J lost 0 bases, with 8 bases between them. CDR3 size: 15 residues. DNA for the CDR3: TGCGCCAGCAGCCAAGATAATCTCTTGAACACTGAAGCTTTCTTT. This sequence encodes CASSQDNLLNTEAFF.

The chain couples TRBV21-1 to TRBJ2-1; TRBD1 is taken as the D call from the table, unchecked against the DNA. TRBV21-1 is a pseudogene locus. This CDR3 contains 15 residues. CDR3 DNA sequence: TGTGCCAGCAGTACAAAAGTAAGGGGGTACAATGAGCAGTTCTTC. Translating it yields CASSTKVRGYNEQFF.

The CDR3 loop is CASSEYRGKEQYF. The CDR3 nucleotides read TGTGCCAGCAGCGAGTACAGGGGTAAAGAGCAGTACTTC. The rearrangement uses TRBV11-3 and TRBJ2-7; TRBD1 aligns across 7 bases. This CDR3 region has 13 residues. J was trimmed by 7 bases and V by 5 bases; bases with no gene match: 8. The germline CDR1 and CDR2 sequences are SGHNT and YENEEA.

V is TRBV27 and J is TRBJ1-2; 8 bases match TRBD1. Germline CDR1 is MNHEY and CDR2 is SMNVEV (reference sequence). The CDR3 contains 14 residues. The V segment lost 5 bases and the J segment 3 bases; nucleotides outside the gene matches: 5. The CDR3 sequence is CASSPRQGYYGYTF. The CDR3, as DNA: TGTGCCAGCAGTCCCAGACAGGGGTACTATGGCTACACCTTC.

This clone has a single count. The V and J genes are TRBV18 and TRBJ1-2; possible D gene TRBD1, 5 bases. V was shortened by 4 bases and J by 4 bases, with 19 bases between the two germline ends. Germline V lookup: CDR1 KGHSH, CDR2 LQKENI. The CDR3 consists of 16 residues. DNA of the CDR3: TGTGCCAGCTCACTGGCAGGCCGGGACTTACTCTATGGCTACACCTTC. This gives the protein CASSLAGRDLLYGYTF.

The chain has TRBV9 and TRBJ2-1, with a weak D call TRBD1 (6 bases). CDR3 length: 15 residues. The V gene lost 5 bases and the J gene lost 4 bases, with 16 bases spanning the gap. Germline-derived CDR1 and CDR2 are SGDLS and YYNGEE. CDR3 loop: CASRPGQGSYNEQFF. The CDR3 DNA reads as TGTGCCAGCAGACCGGGGCAGGGGTCGTACAATGAGCAGTTCTTC.